These 7 T cell receptor beta chains came from one sample sequenced in a study of long-term antiretroviral therapy in people with HIV. The run of the v3.0 immunoSEQ assay was at survey level. Measured with immunoSEQ multiplex PCR; TCRdb has only the in-frame clones, and not every one. This sample has about 16,000 clones, with almost 80% found just once. Sequencing used unsorted PBMCs, obtained 2.3 years after starting antiretroviral therapy. The receptors here all came from a middle-aged woman with HIV.

This chain uses TRBV9 with TRBJ2-1, with TRBD2 matching over 11 bases. The CDR3 sequence is 14 residues long. Unmatched junction bases numbered 4, after V lost 7 bases and J lost 4 bases. Germline V CDR1 and CDR2: SGDLS, YYNGEE. CDR3 in DNA: TGTGCCAGCGGAACTAGCGGGGGTTACAATGAGCAGTTCTTC. Its translation is CASGTSGGYNEQFF.

This clone was recorded once. The rearrangement uses TRBV4-2 and TRBJ2-7, with TRBD1 matching 9 bases. Per the germline V gene, CDR1 is LGHNA and CDR2 is YNFKEQ. V shed 2 bases and J 5 bases; nucleotides not matched to a gene: 13. The CDR3 contains 17 residues. CDR3 protein: CASSQRATGTGINEQYF. The CDR3 DNA reads as TGTGCCAGCAGCCAACGCGCGACCGGGACAGGGATCAACGAGCAGTACTTC.

V usage is TRBV7-9 and J usage is TRBJ2-3; D is possibly TRBD1 (6 bases). The V end was cut by 5 bases, the J end by 2 bases, with 14 bases between. CDR3 length: 15 amino acids. Per germline, CDR1 SEHNR and CDR2 FQNEAQ (reference sequence). The CDR3 sequence is CASSVQGGVTDTQYF. CDR3 in DNA: TGTGCCAGCAGCGTACAGGGTGGAGTCACAGATACGCAGTATTTT.

V usage is TRBV5-1 and J usage is TRBJ1-3, with TRBD1 identical over 8 bases. CDR1 is SGHRS, CDR2 YFSETQ, per germline. This CDR3 spans 15 amino acids. The J segment lost 2 bases and the V segment lost 4 bases, leaving 5 bases of the junction unmatched. CDR3 in DNA: TGCGCCAGCAGCCAGACAGGGGACGCTGGAAACACCATATATTTT. Its protein product is CASSQTGDAGNTIYF.

The chain links TRBV30 to TRBJ2-1; 7 bases match TRBD1. CDR1 and CDR2 from the germline V gene are GTSNPN and SVGIG (reference sequence). Losses at the gene ends were 2 bases for V and 9 bases for J; bases not matched to a gene: 16. This CDR3 is built from 16 residues. CDR3 sequence (DNA): TGTGCCTGGAGTTTCTACAGGGGCTACAAGGGAAGTGAGCAGTTCTTC. Translating gives CAWSFYRGYKGSEQFF.

This sequence joins TRBV6-5 and TRBJ1-1; D may be TRBD1 (5 bases). Germline CDR1 and CDR2: MNHEY and SVGAGI. This CDR3 spans 14 amino acids. Trimming shortened V by 1 base and J by 10 bases, and 16 bases separated the two germline ends. The CDR3 DNA reads TGTGCCAGCAGTTACTGGCAGGGCGAAGTCGGAGCTTTCTTT. This encodes CASSYWQGEVGAFF.

V is TRBV10-3 and J is TRBJ2-5; the D is unclear. The V gene's germline CDR1 is ENHRY and CDR2 SYGVKD. Trimming took off 4 bases at V and 0 bases at J, with 9 bases between the two ends. The CDR3 covers 14 residues. The CDR3 loop is CAISGASHQETQYF. The DNA of the CDR3 is TGTGCCATCAGTGGGGCCTCCCACCAAGAGACCCAGTACTTC.